One T cell receptor beta chain is described in this entry. Its matching antigen is unknown. These data are taken from a study of cytomegalovirus exposure and HLA in healthy donors. Findings and limits, study-wide: A missense DCLRE1C variant was associated with V- and J-gene trimming of TCR beta chains in a later analysis, and an independent cohort replicated the association. Researchers left out some V segments, among them TRBV6-2 and TRBV6-3, as indistinguishable. Later work showed greater clonal expansion in HLA-associated TCR beta chains than in equally common others.

Germline V gene data show CDR1 as SGHDT and CDR2 as YYEEEE. CDR3 length: 13 amino acids. Trimming left V 4 bases short and J 5 bases short, with 12 bases between. The PCR was carried out with 60 Vbeta primers and 13 Jbeta primers. The table came from immunoSEQ multiplex PCR; TCRdb's copy has only in-frame clones and leaves some out. Of under 100,000 clones listed, around 70% are singletons. The sample was PBMCs. This chain uses TRBV5-6 with TRBJ1-2; no reliable D call. This receptor was obtained from a woman aged 45-60 years in good health and CMV-seropositive. The CDR3 DNA sequence: TGTGCCAGCAGCGCCTGGCTCCGATATGGCTACACCTTC. This sequence encodes CASSAWLRYGYTF.